The 27 T cell receptor beta chains listed next were all sequenced from one sample in a study of cytomegalovirus exposure and HLA in healthy donors. It was with 60 Vbeta and 13 Jbeta primers that the PCR ran. Assay: immunoSEQ multiplex PCR; the TCRdb copy retains only in-frame clones and omits some. The sample lists fewer than 110,000 clones; 65% to 75% were seen once. Specimen: PBMCs. The source of these receptors is a woman aged 40 to 55 in good health and CMV-seronegative.

This chain uses TRBV7-9 with TRBJ2-5; TRBD2 matches 9 bases. This CDR3 has 13 amino acids. J lost 5 bases, V lost 5 bases, and 3 bases had no gene match. Germline lookup yields CDR1 SEHNR and CDR2 FQNEAQ (reference sequence). The DNA for the CDR3 is TGTGCCAGCAGCCCCAGCGGGAGGGAGACCCAGTACTTC. Its translation: CASSPSGRETQYF. The whole variable domain, filled in from reference TRBV7-9 and TRBJ2-5, reads DTGVSQNPRHKITKRGQNVTFRCDPISEHNRLYWYRQTLGQGPEFLTYFQNEAQLEKSRLLSDRFSAERPKGSFSTLEIQRTEQGDSAMYLCASSPSGRETQYFGPGTRLLVL.

V gene TRBV10-3 combines with J gene TRBJ1-6; 7 bases line up with TRBD1. This CDR3 contains 14 residues. Losses at the gene ends were 2 bases for V and 9 bases for J; bases not matched to a gene: 4. The germline V gene has CDR1 ENHRY and CDR2 SYGVKD. The CDR3 nucleotides are TGTGCCATCAGTGAGGGTAGGACAGGTTCACCCCTCCACTTT. It codes for CAISEGRTGSPLHF.

The chain employs TRBV13 and TRBJ2-7, with D possibly matching TRBD2 (6 bases). Germline V gene sequence: CDR1 PRHDT, CDR2 FYEKMQ (reference sequence). This CDR3 is built from 13 residues. Trimming pared 3 bases from V and 5 bases from J, leaving 11 bases between. CDR3: CASSFSTRDEQYF. The DNA for the CDR3 is TGTGCCAGCAGCTTCTCGACTAGAGACGAGCAGTACTTC.

The V and J genes are TRBV9 and TRBJ2-1, with a possible D match to TRBD2 (6 bases). CDR3 length: 16 residues. The ends were cut back, 3 bases at V and 4 bases at J, with 17 bases in the middle. Germline V gene data show CDR1 as SGDLS and CDR2 as YYNGEE. CDR3 residues: CASSATSGLIYNEQFF. The CDR3 DNA reads TGTGCCAGCAGCGCCACCTCGGGACTGATTTACAATGAGCAGTTCTTC. The whole variable domain, filled in from reference TRBV9 and TRBJ2-1, reads DSGVTQTPKHLITATGQRVTLRCSPRSGDLSVYWYQQSLDQGLQFLIQYYNGEERAKGNILERFSAQQFPDLHSELNLSSLELGDSALYFCASSATSGLIYNEQFFGPGTRLTVL.

The rearrangement joins TRBV18 to TRBJ1-3; possible D gene TRBD1, 6 bases. V was clipped by 6 bases and J by 2 bases, with 17 bases between them. Germline V CDR1 and CDR2: KGHSH, LQKENI. The CDR3 spans 16 residues. CDR3 DNA sequence: TGTGCCAGCTCCCTATCGGGGGGGGCCGCTGGAAACACCATATATTTT. It is translated as CASSLSGGAAGNTIYF.

This clone turned up a few times. The chain recombines TRBV19 with TRBJ1-1; no firm D call. Trimming left V 5 bases short and J 3 bases short, with 7 bases between. CDR3 length: 12 amino acids. The germline V gene has CDR1 LNHDA and CDR2 SQIVND (reference sequence). CDR3 sequence: CASSRVDTEAFF. The DNA of the CDR3 is TGTGCCAGTAGTCGGGTAGACACTGAAGCTTTCTTT.

Here the CDR3 DNA reads TGTGCCAGCAGTGAATGGCAGGGCCCCTACGAGCAGTACTTC. It codes for CASSEWQGPYEQYF. The chain is built from TRBV6-1 and TRBJ2-7; D possibly corresponds to TRBD1 (5 bases). CDR1 is MNHNS and CDR2 is SASEGT in the germline V gene. This CDR3 is 14 amino acids long. V shed 2 bases and J shed 2 bases, with 10 bases lying between them.

This rearrangement joins TRBV19 to TRBJ1-1; D gene unclear. Trimming removed 0 bases from V and 1 base from J, with 3 bases in between. The CDR3 runs to 13 residues. CDR1 and CDR2 (germline): LNHDA, SQIVND (reference sequence). The CDR3 loop is CASSIDQNTEAFF. The CDR3 DNA reads TGTGCCAGTAGTATAGATCAGAACACTGAAGCTTTCTTT.

This rearrangement joins TRBV6-5 to TRBJ2-7, with 8 bases matching TRBD1. Per germline, CDR1 MNHEY and CDR2 SVGAGI. This CDR3 spans 15 amino acids. V trimming: 5 bases; J trimming: 5 bases; junction bases outside the gene matches: 11. This CDR3 reads CASSQPGQGTHEQYF. The CDR3 DNA reads TGTGCCAGCAGTCAACCCGGACAGGGTACCCACGAGCAGTACTTC.

This chain uses TRBV10-3 with TRBJ2-2; tentative D call: TRBD1 (6 bases). Germline loops: CDR1 ENHRY, CDR2 SYGVKD. Trimming took off 0 bases at V and 5 bases at J, with 13 bases between the two ends. This CDR3 spans 16 amino acids. CDR3 DNA: TGTGCCATCAGTGAGTCGTTACAGGGAAGAACCGGGGAGCTGTTTTTT. Encoded protein: CAISESLQGRTGELFF.

The chain is built from TRBV11-2 and TRBJ2-2; maybe TRBD1 (6 bases). V lost 4 bases, J lost 1 base, and 10 bases lay in between. CDR1 and CDR2 from the germline V gene are SGHAT and FQNNGV. The CDR3 is 15 amino acids. CDR3 DNA: TGTGCCAGCAGCTCTAGACAGGAGAACACCGGGGAGCTGTTTTTT. It yields the protein CASSSRQENTGELFF. Based on the CDR3 plus reference TRBV11-2 and TRBJ2-2, the full variable domain is EAGVAQSPRYKIIEKRQSVAFWCNPISGHATLYWYQQILGQGPKLLIQFQNNGVVDDSQLPKDRFSAERLKGVDSTLKIQPAKLEDSAVYLCASSSRQENTGELFFGEGSRLTVL.

The J gene is TRBJ2-2, the V gene TRBV30, with D perhaps TRBD1 (6 bases). This CDR3 is built from 14 residues. CDR1 is GTSNPN, CDR2 SVGIG, per germline (reference sequence). V lost 5 bases, J lost 8 bases, and 18 bases lay in between. DNA for the CDR3: TGTGCCTGGGCCACAGGGACGGCGGCGGGGGAGCTGTTTTTT. This codes for CAWATGTAAGELFF.

The chain has TRBV7-2 and TRBJ2-7; TRBD2 matches 8 bases. CDR3 length: 13 amino acids. Germline CDR1 and CDR2: SGHTA and FQGNSA. Trimming cost V 3 bases and J 9 bases; bases outside gene matches: 7. This chain's CDR3 is CASSFRAGEGQYF. CDR3 nucleotides: TGTGCCAGCAGCTTCCGAGCGGGAGAGGGGCAGTACTTC.

The rearrangement links TRBV6-6 to TRBJ2-3, with 8 positions matching TRBD2. The CDR3 spans 15 residues. Losses at the gene ends were 5 bases for V and 4 bases for J; bases not matched to a gene: 8. Germline V lookup: CDR1 MNHNY, CDR2 SVGAGI (reference sequence). CDR3: CASSGRGGQSDTQYF. Written as DNA, the CDR3 is TGTGCCAGCAGTGGACGGGGGGGCCAATCAGATACGCAGTATTTT.

This clone was recorded a few times. The gene calls are TRBV7-2 and TRBJ2-2; the D is unclear. Trimming stripped 2 bases from V and 3 bases from J, with 10 bases between. The CDR3 is 15 residues long. Germline CDR1 reads SGHTA; CDR2 reads FQGNSA. The CDR3 sequence: CASSLQVSDTGELFF. CDR3 DNA: TGTGCCAGCAGCTTACAAGTTTCAGACACCGGGGAGCTGTTTTTT.

Concerning this clone: The same CDR3 also results from other DNA sequences found in this sample. For the CDR3, the DNA is TGTGCCAGCAGCTTAGCGCGGGACGGTGAGCAGTTCTTC. Its protein product is CASSLARDGEQFF. The chain links TRBV7-6 to TRBJ2-1; a weak D match, TRBD2 (6 bases). The germline V gene encodes CDR1 SGHVS and CDR2 FNYEAQ. V was pared by 0 bases and J by 9 bases, with 9 bases between. The CDR3 loop spans 13 amino acids.

The genes are TRBV30 and TRBJ2-6; 9 nucleotides match TRBD1. This CDR3 spans 19 amino acids. Germline CDR1 and CDR2: GTSNPN and SVGIG (reference sequence). J was trimmed by 3 bases and V by 3 bases; bases with no gene match: 15. The chain's CDR3 is CAWRGKLPGQGYGANVLTF. The CDR3 coding sequence is TGTGCCTGGAGGGGTAAACTGCCGGGACAGGGTTATGGGGCCAACGTCCTGACTTTC. The whole variable domain, filled in from reference TRBV30 and TRBJ2-6, reads SQTIHQWPATLVQPVGSPLSLECTVEGTSNPNLYWYRQAAGRGLQLLFYSVGIGQISSEVPQNLSASRPQDRQFILSSKKLLLSDSGFYLCAWRGKLPGQGYGANVLTFGAGSRLTVL.

This chain uses TRBV2 with TRBJ1-3, with TRBD1 as a possible D gene (6 bases). Per the germline V gene, CDR1 is SNHLY and CDR2 is FYNNEI. Between the trimmed V and J ends, which lost 8 bases and 0 bases, there was a span of 14 bases. The CDR3 sequence is 15 residues long. The DNA for the CDR3 is TGTGCCAGCGGGGGAGACAGGTCCTCTGGAAACACCATATATTTT. Protein: CASGGDRSSGNTIYF.

This sequence joins TRBV29-1 and TRBJ2-5; the D gene is possibly TRBD1 (5 bases). Germline V gene data show CDR1 as SQVTM and CDR2 as ANQGSEA. With 0 bases removed from V and 3 bases from J, the gap between germline ends came to 11 bases. There are 14 residues in the CDR3. CDR3 in amino acids: CSVEDRAIKETQYF. The CDR3 nucleotides are TGCAGCGTTGAAGACAGGGCCATCAAAGAGACCCAGTACTTC.

This clone was observed once. This chain joins TRBV7-3 and TRBJ2-1, with 8 bases identical to TRBD2. The CDR3 loop spans 14 amino acids. The germline V gene has CDR1 SGHTA and CDR2 FQGTGA. The junction had 5 bases not matched to a gene; V was cut back by 1 base and J by 9 bases. CDR3 sequence reads: CASSLKGLVSEQFF. In DNA, the CDR3 is TGTGCCAGCAGCTTAAAGGGACTAGTTAGTGAGCAGTTCTTC.

The J gene is TRBJ2-5, the V gene TRBV23-1; D remains unclear. TRBV23-1 is identified as an open reading frame with a role that is uncertain. CDR3 length: 12 amino acids. Trimming took 0 bases from V and 10 from J, leaving 9 bases between them. Here the CDR3 DNA reads TGCGCCAGCAGTCAATCAGCCTGTGGCCAGTACTTC. Protein: CASSQSACGQYF.

The chain uses TRBV2 and TRBJ2-5; D is perhaps TRBD2 (6 bases). TRBJ2-7 matches the DNA end more closely, so the J call is doubtful. The CDR3 contains 15 residues. Per germline, CDR1 SNHLY and CDR2 FYNNEI. The CDR3 loop reads CASSSRTGVEAEQYF. The CDR3 region has the DNA TGTGCCAGCAGTTCGAGGACGGGGGTTGAAGCCGAGCAGTACTTC.

V is TRBV30 and J is TRBJ1-3, with D hard to call. Germline V gene data show CDR1 as GTSNPN and CDR2 as SVGIG (reference sequence). CDR3 length: 13 amino acids. Trimming shortened V by 2 bases and J by 3 bases, and 8 bases separated the two germline ends. CDR3 sequence reads: CAWSSGRGNTIYF. The CDR3 DNA is TGTGCCTGGAGTAGCGGCCGTGGAAACACCATATATTTT. Variable domain in full (rest from reference TRBV30 and TRBJ1-3): SQTIHQWPATLVQPVGSPLSLECTVEGTSNPNLYWYRQAAGRGLQLLFYSVGIGQISSEVPQNLSASRPQDRQFILSSKKLLLSDSGFYLCAWSSGRGNTIYFGEGSWLTVV.

J is TRBJ2-5 and V is TRBV13; the match to TRBD1 covers 8 bases. The assigned J gene may be wrong: the sequence end matches TRBJ2-7 better. Germline CDR1 and CDR2: PRHDT and FYEKMQ (reference sequence). This CDR3 comprises 13 residues. CDR3 sequence (DNA): TGTGCCAGCAGCCCCGGGACAGGAATCGAGCAGTACTTC. Translated: CASSPGTGIEQYF.

The chain is built from TRBV27 and TRBJ2-2, with TRBD2 matching over 8 bases. This CDR3 is built from 19 residues. V trimming: 2 bases; J trimming: 5 bases; junction bases outside the gene matches: 16. Germline V gene data show CDR1 as MNHEY and CDR2 as SMNVEV (reference sequence). Here the CDR3 reads CASSLRSRGGTRITGELFF. The CDR3 DNA reads as TGTGCCAGCAGTTTAAGGAGTCGCGGCGGGACTAGGATAACCGGGGAGCTGTTTTTT.

This chain connects TRBV9 to TRBJ2-7; weak D call: TRBD1 (6 bases). Germline values: CDR1 SGDLS, CDR2 YYNGEE. The CDR3 has 12 residues. The V and J ends lost 8 bases and 2 bases respectively, with 11 bases between them. The CDR3 nucleotides are TGTGCCAGGACAGGCCCCCCCTACGAGCAGTACTTC. Its protein is CARTGPPYEQYF.

This clone was seen only once. The V gene is TRBV12-2, the J gene TRBJ2-5; TRBD2, the table's D call, lacks a check against the DNA. TRBV12-2 has pseudogene status. The CDR3 runs to 13 residues. The CDR3 loop is CASRALEGKTQYF. CDR3 bases: TGTGCAAGTCGCGCGCTGGAGGGAAAGACCCAGTACTTC.